This T cell receptor (beta chain) originates from a study of metastatic and nonmetastatic thyroid tumors. Every patient was untreated before thyroid surgery. TCRdb re-clonotyped the PCR reads through MiXCR. The sample includes over 50,000 clones, roughly 29% seen only once; the top ten take about a sixth. The V segment lost 5 bases and the J segment 2 bases; nucleotides outside the gene matches: 7. Germline V CDR1 and CDR2: SGHVS, FNYEAQ. There are 15 residues in the CDR3. The rearrangement uses TRBV7-6 and TRBJ2-7; 9 bases map to TRBD1. Sequenced sample: blood. The TCR sequence derives from a female donor with papillary thyroid cancer or a benign thyroid nodule (not recorded which). Some clones in this sample may be carry-over from other donors' samples. The CDR3 spells CASSQGQGGPYEQYF. The CDR3 DNA reads as TGTGCCAGCAGCCAGGGACAGGGAGGCCCCTACGAGCAGTACTTC.